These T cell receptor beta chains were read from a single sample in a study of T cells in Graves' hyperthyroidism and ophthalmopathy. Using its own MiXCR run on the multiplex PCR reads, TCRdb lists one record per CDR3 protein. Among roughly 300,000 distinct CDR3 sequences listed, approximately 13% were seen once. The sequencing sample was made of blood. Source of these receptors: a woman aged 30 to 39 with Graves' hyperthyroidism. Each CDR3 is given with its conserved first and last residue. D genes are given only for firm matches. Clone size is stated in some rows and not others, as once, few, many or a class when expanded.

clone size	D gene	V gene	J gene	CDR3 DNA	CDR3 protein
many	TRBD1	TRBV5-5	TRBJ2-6	TGTGCCAGCAGTTCCGGGACAGGGCCCTCTGGGGCCAACGTCCTGACTTTC	CASSSGTGPSGANVLTF
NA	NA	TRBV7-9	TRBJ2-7	TGTGCCAGCAGCTTAGCGGTAGACGAGCAGTACTTC	CASSLAVDEQYF
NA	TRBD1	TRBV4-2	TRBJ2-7	TGTGCCAGCAGCCCCGGGACAGTAGCTTACGAGCAGTACTTC	CASSPGTVAYEQYF
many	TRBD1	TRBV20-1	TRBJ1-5	TGCAGTGCTAGAGGAACCGGGACAGGGAGCAATCAGCCCCAGCATTTT	CSARGTGTGSNQPQHF
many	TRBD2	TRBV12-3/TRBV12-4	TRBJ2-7	TGTGCCAGCGCGAGGGCGGTTCTAGCGGGAGGATCCTACGAGCAGTACTTC	CASARAVLAGGSYEQYF
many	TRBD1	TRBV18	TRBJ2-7	TGTGCCAGCTCACCGGGACAGACCTACGAGCAGTACTTC	CASSPGQTYEQYF
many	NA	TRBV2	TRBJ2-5	TGTGCCAGCGGGGAGGTCCGTCAAGAGACCCAGTACTTC	CASGEVRQETQYF
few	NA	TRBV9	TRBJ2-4	TGTGCCAGCAGCGTAGGGGAGGCTCGGACAAACATTCAGTACTTC	CASSVGEARTNIQYF
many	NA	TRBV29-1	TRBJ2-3	TGCAGCGTCCTCGGCCGCACAGATACGCAGTATTTT	CSVLGRTDTQYF
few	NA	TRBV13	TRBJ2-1	TGTGCCAGCAGCCGATCAAGCGGAAGCTACAATGAGCAGTTCTTC	CASSRSSGSYNEQFF
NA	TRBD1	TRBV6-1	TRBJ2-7	TGTGCCAGCAGTAAACAGGGACAGGGCCTGGCGGGCTCCTACGAGCAGTACTTC	CASSKQGQGLAGSYEQYF
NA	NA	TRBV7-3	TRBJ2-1	TGTGCCAGCAGCTTAGAGCGTGGAAATGAGCAGTTCTTC	CASSLERGNEQFF
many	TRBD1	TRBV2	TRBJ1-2	TGTGCCAGCACCGAAGGGGACAGATTTTATGGCTACACCTTC	CASTEGDRFYGYTF
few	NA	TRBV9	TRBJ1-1	TGTGCCAGCAGCGGAGGGAAGACGAACACTGAAGCTTTCTTT	CASSGGKTNTEAFF
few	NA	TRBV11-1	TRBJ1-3	TGTGCCAGCAGCTCGTATGGAAACACCATATATTTT	CASSSYGNTIYF
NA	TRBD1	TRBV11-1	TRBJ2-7	TGTGCCAGCAGGCCCGGGACAGTCTCCTACGAGCAGTACTTC	CASRPGTVSYEQYF
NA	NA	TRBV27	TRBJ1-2	TGTGCCAGCAGTTTATCCTTAACAGGGATATATGGCTACACCTTC	CASSLSLTGIYGYTF
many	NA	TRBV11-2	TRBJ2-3	TGTGCCAGCAGCTCTCAGGAGCGGCTAGCGAGCACAGATACGCAGTATTTT	CASSSQERLASTDTQYF
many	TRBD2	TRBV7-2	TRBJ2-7	TGTGCCAGCAGCCTATGGACTAGCGGGAGCCCCTACGAGCAGTACTTC	CASSLWTSGSPYEQYF
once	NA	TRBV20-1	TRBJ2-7	TGCAGTGTTCAACCTAGCGTACCCTCCTACGAGCAGTACTTC	CSVQPSVPSYEQYF
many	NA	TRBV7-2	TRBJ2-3	TGTGCCAGCAGATATAGCACAGATACGCAGTATTTT	CASRYSTDTQYF
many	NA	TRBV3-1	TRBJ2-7	TGTGCCAGCAGTCAGGGCTCCCTATACGAGCAGTACTTC	CASSQGSLYEQYF
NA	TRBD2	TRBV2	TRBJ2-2	TGTGCCAGCAGTGTATTCGCGGGAGGGCCCGGGGAGCTGTTTTTT	CASSVFAGGPGELFF
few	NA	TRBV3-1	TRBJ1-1	TGTGCCAGCAGCCAAGTTGAGGGAATGACTGAAGCTTTCTTT	CASSQVEGMTEAFF
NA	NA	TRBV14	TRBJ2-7	TGTGCCAGCAGCCAAGTTCGGGGCAGGGCGGTTGAGCAGTACTTC	CASSQVRGRAVEQYF
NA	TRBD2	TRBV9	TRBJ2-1	TGTGCCAGCAGCGTTAGCGGGGGAAGCTCCTACAATGAGCAGTTCTTC	CASSVSGGSSYNEQFF
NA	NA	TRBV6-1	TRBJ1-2	TGTGCCAGCAGGCCCCGGGCAGACATAAACTATGGCTACACCTTC	CASRPRADINYGYTF
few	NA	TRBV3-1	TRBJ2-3	TGTGCCAGCAGCCAACAACGACCTACACGCACCACAGATACGCAGTATTTT	CASSQQRPTRTTDTQYF
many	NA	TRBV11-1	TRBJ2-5	TGTGCCAGCAGTCTACAGTTACAAGAGACCCAGTACTTC	CASSLQLQETQYF
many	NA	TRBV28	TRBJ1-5	TGTGCCAGCCGCGGATCGGACCTCGGCAATCAGCCCCAGCATTTT	CASRGSDLGNQPQHF
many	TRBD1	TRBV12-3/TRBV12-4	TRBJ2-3	TGTGCCAGCAGGAGGACAGGGGTGGGAGATACGCAGTATTTT	CASRRTGVGDTQYF
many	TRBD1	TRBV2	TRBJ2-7	TGTGCCAGCAGTTGGGAGGTGCACAGGGGGGTCGCCGAGCAGTACTTC	CASSWEVHRGVAEQYF
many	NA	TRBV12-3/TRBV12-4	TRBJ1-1	TGTGCCAGCAGTTTTCTGGTCGGGGCCACCGACACTGAAGCTTTCTTT	CASSFLVGATDTEAFF